Only a few counts were recorded for the clone carrying this TCR beta chain. Its specificity is not known. A single base separates this from a much larger clone, so it may be a read error. The same CDR3 also results from other DNA sequences found in this sample. In the authors' workflow: In papillary thyroid cancer, a distant-metastasis classifier was built using CDR3 differences across clinicopathological groups. TCRdb re-clonotyped the PCR reads through MiXCR. It is TCRdb's table, rather than the study itself, that gives the V and J calls and clone size. Among more than 65,000 clones listed, 13% to 15% were seen once. All patients were untreated before thyroid surgery. The entry originates in a study of metastatic and nonmetastatic thyroid tumors. Study-level background: Patients with malignant and benign thyroid disease provided blood and tumor or nodule tissue, whose repertoires were compared. Study outcomes and limitations: Reports indicated that malignant thyroid tumors showed significantly higher TCR beta diversity than benign nodules did, in blood and tumor.

This CDR3 contains 14 residues. The germline V gene encodes CDR1 LNHDA and CDR2 SQIVND (reference sequence). This clonotype was obtained from a male donor with papillary thyroid cancer or a benign thyroid nodule (not recorded which). Some clones in this sample may be carry-over from other donors' samples. Sequencing was done on a sample of blood. The chain combines TRBV19 with TRBJ2-3; the match to TRBD1 covers 8 bases. For the CDR3, the DNA is TGTGCCAGTAGGACAGGGGATAGCACAGATACTCAGTATTTT. Translation gives CASRTGDSTDTQYF.